This entry lists 8 T cell receptor beta chains sequenced from one sample in a study of spatial heterogeneity in lung cancer. The antigens of these receptors remain unknown. Documented time point: sample taken at primary tumor resection. TCRdb used MiXCR to reprocess the 5' RACE reads, holding one entry per CDR3 protein. The sample has 9,500 or so distinct CDR3 sequences; 9.5% to 15% are singletons. Study-wide results and caveats: Counts that tracked tumor mutation counts were those of expanded intratumoral alpha and beta TCRs.

The sequenced sample was lung tumor tissue, obtained at surgery. All receptors come from a male donor with early-stage non-small cell lung cancer.

This clonotype was counted many times. The library was prepared for alpha chains; this beta chain is a stray read, so its frequency means little. The genes are TRBV15 and TRBJ2-6; D unresolved. The V and J ends lost 0 bases and 0 bases respectively, with 9 bases between them. The CDR3 is made up of 17 amino acids. Looked up from germline, CDR1 is LNHNV and CDR2 is YYDKDF (reference sequence). The CDR3 region is CATSRDPHGSGANVLTF. CDR3 in DNA: TGTGCCACCAGCAGAGATCCCCATGGCTCTGGGGCCAACGTCCTGACTTTC.

Comment on this clonotype: The library was prepared for alpha chains; this beta chain is a stray read, so its frequency means little. The chain combines TRBV6-2 or TRBV6-3 with TRBJ1-2; 11 nucleotides align to TRBD1. This CDR3 region has 15 residues. Germline values: CDR1 MNHEY, CDR2 SVGEGT. V shed 4 bases and J 3 bases; nucleotides not matched to a gene: 4. The CDR3 region has the DNA TGTGCCAGCAGTTCACGGACAGGGGGCGACTATGGCTACACCTTC. Translation gives CASSSRTGGDYGYTF.

This clonotype has ten or more counts. In a library made to pick up alpha chains, this beta chain is a stray read with a size that means little. The V gene is TRBV10-3, the J gene TRBJ2-7, with D possibly matching TRBD1 (5 bases). CDR1 is ENHRY, CDR2 SYGVKD, per germline. The CDR3 covers 13 residues. Between the trimmed V and J ends, which lost 8 bases and 5 bases, there was a span of 16 bases. The CDR3 loop reads CAIGRVGADEQYF. For the CDR3, the DNA is TGTGCCATCGGCAGGGTAGGGGCCGACGAGCAGTACTTC.

Many counts were recorded for this clonotype. The library was designed around alpha chains, so this beta chain is a stray read whose abundance carries little weight. DNA of the CDR3: TGCGCCAGCAGCGAGTCGCTAGCGGGAAGGTACGAGCAGTACTTC. It encodes CASSESLAGRYEQYF. The rearrangement joins TRBV5-1 to TRBJ2-7; 9 nucleotides align to TRBD2. There are 15 residues in the CDR3. Germline values: CDR1 SGHRS, CDR2 YFSETQ. V lost 4 bases to trimming and J lost 4 bases; unmatched junction nucleotides: 9.

This clonotype was seen ten or more times. In a library made to pick up alpha chains, this beta chain is a stray read with a size that means little. The chain couples TRBV6-1 to TRBJ1-5, with 8 bases matching TRBD1. J was trimmed by 3 bases and V by 9 bases; bases with no gene match: 10. Germline-derived CDR1 and CDR2 are MNHNS and SASEGT. This CDR3 contains 15 residues. For the CDR3, the DNA is TGTGCCAGTATTTCCGGGACAGGCGTCAATCAGCCCCAGCATTTT. Amino acids: CASISGTGVNQPQHF.

This clonotype is medium-sized within its sample. Little can be read into the size of this beta chain, an off-target read in a library designed for alpha chains. V and J are TRBV7-9 and TRBJ1-4; D is possibly TRBD1 (5 bases). Germline-derived CDR1 and CDR2 are SEHNR and FQNEAQ (reference sequence). The CDR3 runs 15 residues. V lost 0 bases to trimming and J lost 4 bases, with 9 bases between them. CDR3 protein: CASSLASGLNEKLFF. Here the CDR3 DNA reads TGTGCCAGCAGCTTAGCTTCAGGGCTTAATGAAAAACTGTTTTTT.

At least ten counts were recorded for this clonotype. This beta chain is an unintended read in a library built for alpha chains; its size means little. The V call is TRBV19, the J call TRBJ2-2; D possibly corresponds to TRBD1 (6 bases). The length of the CDR3 is 14 residues. The ends were cut back, 7 bases at V and 4 bases at J, with 13 bases in the middle. Germline lookup yields CDR1 LNHDA and CDR2 SQIVND (reference sequence). The CDR3 spells CASKILGATGELFF. The CDR3 DNA reads as TGTGCCAGTAAGATCTTGGGGGCCACCGGGGAGCTGTTTTTT.

This clonotype is medium-sized by share. As an off-target read in a library built for alpha chains, this beta chain has a frequency of little significance. This chain joins TRBV7-8 and TRBJ2-3; D call uncertain. Germline lookup yields CDR1 SGHVS and CDR2 FQNEAQ. V shed 2 bases and J shed 5 bases, with 14 bases lying between them. The length of the CDR3 is 15 residues. CDR3: CASSLTGPPQDTQYF. The CDR3 region has the DNA TGTGCCAGCAGCTTAACGGGTCCCCCGCAAGATACGCAGTATTTT. Full variable domain (outside the CDR3, taken from reference TRBV7-8 and TRBJ2-3): GAGVSQSPRYKVAKRGQDVALRCDPISGHVSLFWYQQALGQGPEFLTYFQNEAQLDKSGLPSDRFFAERPEGSVSTLKIQRTQQEDSAVYLCASSLTGPPQDTQYFGPGTRLTVL.